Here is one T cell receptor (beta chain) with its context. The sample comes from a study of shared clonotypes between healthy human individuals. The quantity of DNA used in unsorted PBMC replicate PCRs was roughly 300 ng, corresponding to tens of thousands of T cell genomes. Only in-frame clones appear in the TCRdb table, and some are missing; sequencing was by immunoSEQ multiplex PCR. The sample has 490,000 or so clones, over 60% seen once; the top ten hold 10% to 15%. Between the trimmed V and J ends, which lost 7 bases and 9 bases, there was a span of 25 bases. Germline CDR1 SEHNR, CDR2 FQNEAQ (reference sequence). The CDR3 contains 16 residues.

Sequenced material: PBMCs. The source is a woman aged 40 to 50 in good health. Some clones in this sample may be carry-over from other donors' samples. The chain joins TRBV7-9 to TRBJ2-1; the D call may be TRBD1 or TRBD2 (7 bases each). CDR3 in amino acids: CASTPGGLRGSGEQFF. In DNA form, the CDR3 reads TGTGCCAGCACCCCAGGGGGACTACGGGGTAGCGGTGAGCAGTTCTTC.